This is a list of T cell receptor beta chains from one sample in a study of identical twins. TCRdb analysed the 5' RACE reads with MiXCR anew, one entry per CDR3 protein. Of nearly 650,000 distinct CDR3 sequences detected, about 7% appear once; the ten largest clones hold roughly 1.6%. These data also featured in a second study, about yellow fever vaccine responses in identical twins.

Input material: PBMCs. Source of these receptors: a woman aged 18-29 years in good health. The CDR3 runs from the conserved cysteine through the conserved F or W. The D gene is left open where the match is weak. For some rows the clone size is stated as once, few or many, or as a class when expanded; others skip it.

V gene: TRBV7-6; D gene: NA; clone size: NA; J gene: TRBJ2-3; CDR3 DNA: TGTGCCAGCAGCCGAACGGTGGTGGATACGCAGTATTTT; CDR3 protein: CASSRTVVDTQYF
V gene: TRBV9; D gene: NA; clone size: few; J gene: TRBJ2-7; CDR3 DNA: TGTGCCAGCAGCGTAACGGACTCCTACGAGCAGTACTTC; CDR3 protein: CASSVTDSYEQYF
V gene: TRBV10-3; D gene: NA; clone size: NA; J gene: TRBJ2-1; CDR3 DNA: TGTGCCATCAGTGGGAGCTGGGCGGGTGGTGAGCAGTTCTTC; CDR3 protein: CAISGSWAGGEQFF
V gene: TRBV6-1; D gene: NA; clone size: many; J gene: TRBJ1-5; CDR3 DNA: TGTGCCAGCAGTAGGATTAGCAATCAGCCCCAGCATTTT; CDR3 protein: CASSRISNQPQHF
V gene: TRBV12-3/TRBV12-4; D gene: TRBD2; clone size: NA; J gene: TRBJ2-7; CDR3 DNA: TGTGCCAGCAGAGAAGGGACTAGCGGGAGTATTGGGTACGAGCAGTACTTC; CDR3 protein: CASREGTSGSIGYEQYF
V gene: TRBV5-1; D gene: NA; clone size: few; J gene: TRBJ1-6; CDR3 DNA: TGCGCCAGCAGCTTGGAGGGGACTAATTCACCCCTCCACTTT; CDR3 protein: CASSLEGTNSPLHF
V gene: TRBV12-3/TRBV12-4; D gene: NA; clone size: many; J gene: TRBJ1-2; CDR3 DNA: TGTGCCAGCAGTTTAGAGGGGGGGGCGGCTGGCTACACCTTC; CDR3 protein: CASSLEGGAAGYTF
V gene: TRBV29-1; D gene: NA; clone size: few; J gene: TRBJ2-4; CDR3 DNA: TGCAGCGTTGCCGGACTTCTAGCCAAAAACATTCAGTACTTC; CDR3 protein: CSVAGLLAKNIQYF
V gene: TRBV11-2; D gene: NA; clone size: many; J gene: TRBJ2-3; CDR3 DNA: TGTGCCAGCGCCCTGCGATCAGGGGGCACAGATACGCAGTATTTT; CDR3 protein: CASALRSGGTDTQYF
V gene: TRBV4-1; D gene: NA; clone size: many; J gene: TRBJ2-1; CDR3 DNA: TGCGCCAGCAGCCCTACTTCTCTGGGGGGTCCCTACAATGAGCAGTTCTTC; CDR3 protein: CASSPTSLGGPYNEQFF
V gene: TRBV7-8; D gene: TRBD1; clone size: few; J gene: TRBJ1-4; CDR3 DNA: TGTGCCAGCAGCTCCCACAACGACAGGGGGGAGCTGACTAATGAAAAACTGTTTTTT; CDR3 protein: CASSSHNDRGELTNEKLFF
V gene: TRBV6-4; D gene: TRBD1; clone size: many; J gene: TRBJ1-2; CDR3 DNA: TGTGCCAGCAGTGCAGGACAGGCCCCATATGGCTACACCTTC; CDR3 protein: CASSAGQAPYGYTF
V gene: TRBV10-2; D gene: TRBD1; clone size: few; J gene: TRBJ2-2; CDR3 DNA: TGCGCCAGCACCGTCCGAGGACAGGAGATCGCCGGGGAGCTGTTTTTT; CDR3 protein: CASTVRGQEIAGELFF
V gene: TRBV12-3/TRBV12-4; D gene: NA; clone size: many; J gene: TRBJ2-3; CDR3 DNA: TGTGCCAGCAGTTTAATGACTGGAGATACGCAGTATTTT; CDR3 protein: CASSLMTGDTQYF
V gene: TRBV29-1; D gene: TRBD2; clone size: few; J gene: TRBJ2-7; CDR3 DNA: TGCAGCGTCCCCGGGAGGGCGACCTACGAGCAGTACTTC; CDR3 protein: CSVPGRATYEQYF
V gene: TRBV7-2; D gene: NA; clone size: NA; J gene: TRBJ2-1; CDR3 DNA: TGTGCCAGCAGCTTTTTGGTGGATGAGCAGTTCTTC; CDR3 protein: CASSFLVDEQFF
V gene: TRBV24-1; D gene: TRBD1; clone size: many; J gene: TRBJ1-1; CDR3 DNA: TGTGCCACCAGTGACCGGACAGGGGGAAACACTGAAGCTTTCTTT; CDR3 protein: CATSDRTGGNTEAFF
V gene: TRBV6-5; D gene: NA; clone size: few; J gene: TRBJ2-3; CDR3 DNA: TGTGCCAGCAGTTACAGTCTCCCCACTAGCACAGATACGCAGTATTTT; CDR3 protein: CASSYSLPTSTDTQYF
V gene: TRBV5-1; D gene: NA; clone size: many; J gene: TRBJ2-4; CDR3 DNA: TGCGCCAGCAGCTTGGTTCCTGGTGACATTCAGTACTTC; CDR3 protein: CASSLVPGDIQYF
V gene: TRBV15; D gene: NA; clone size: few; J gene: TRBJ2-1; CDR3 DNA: TGTGCCACCCCTTGGGGGACGGCGGACAATGAGCAGTTCTTC; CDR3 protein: CATPWGTADNEQFF
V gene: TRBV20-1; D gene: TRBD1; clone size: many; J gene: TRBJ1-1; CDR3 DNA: TGCAGTGCCCGGACAGGGGGCATCAGGAACACTGAAGCTTTCTTT; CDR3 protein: CSARTGGIRNTEAFF
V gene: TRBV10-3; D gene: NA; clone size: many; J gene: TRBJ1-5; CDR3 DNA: TGTGCCATCACCGAGTCCGGGAATCAGCCCCAGCATTTT; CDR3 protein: CAITESGNQPQHF
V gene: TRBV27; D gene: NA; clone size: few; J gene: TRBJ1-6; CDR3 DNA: TGTGCCAGCAGTTTGTCCACCCATTATAATTCACCCCTCCACTTT; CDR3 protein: CASSLSTHYNSPLHF
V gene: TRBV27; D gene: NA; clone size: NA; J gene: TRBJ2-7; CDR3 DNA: TGTGCCAGCAGTTTGGGGGAAACTCCCTACGAGCAGTACTTC; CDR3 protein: CASSLGETPYEQYF
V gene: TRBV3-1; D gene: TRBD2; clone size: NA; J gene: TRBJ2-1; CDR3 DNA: TGTGCCAGCAGGTTGACTAGCGGGGGCGGGGAGCAGTTCTTC; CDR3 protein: CASRLTSGGGEQFF
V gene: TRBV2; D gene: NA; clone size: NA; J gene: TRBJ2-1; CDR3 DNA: TGTGCCAGCAGTGAGGGGTACCAGTTCTTC; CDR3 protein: CASSEGYQFF
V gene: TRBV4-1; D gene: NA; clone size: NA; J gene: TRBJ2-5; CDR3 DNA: TGCGCCAGCAGCCTATCTATCCGGGCTTTCCAAGAGACCCAGTACTTC; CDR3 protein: CASSLSIRAFQETQYF
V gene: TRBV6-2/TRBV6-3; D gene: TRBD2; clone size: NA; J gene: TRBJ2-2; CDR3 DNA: TGTGCCAGCAGGACTAGCCCGAACACCGGGGAGCTGTTTTTT; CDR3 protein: CASRTSPNTGELFF
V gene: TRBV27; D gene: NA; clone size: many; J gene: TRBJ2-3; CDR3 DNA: TGTGCCAGCGCCGACTTCGGGAAGGATACGCAGTATTTT; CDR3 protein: CASADFGKDTQYF
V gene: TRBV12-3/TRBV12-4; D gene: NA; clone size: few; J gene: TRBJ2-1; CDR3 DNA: TGTGCCAGCAGTTTAGGAGGTAGCACCCACAATGAGCAGTTCTTC; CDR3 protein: CASSLGGSTHNEQFF
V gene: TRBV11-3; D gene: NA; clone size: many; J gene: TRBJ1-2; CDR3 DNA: TGTGCCAGCAGCTTAGGACTGCCCGGCTATGGCTACACCTTC; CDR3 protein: CASSLGLPGYGYTF
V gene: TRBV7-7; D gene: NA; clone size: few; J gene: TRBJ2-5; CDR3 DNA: TGTGCCAGCAGCTCTTTTAATCAGGGGGGAGAAGAGACCCAGTACTTC; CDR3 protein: CASSSFNQGGEETQYF
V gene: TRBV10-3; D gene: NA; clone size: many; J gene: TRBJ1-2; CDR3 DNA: TGTGCCATCAGTGATGACAGCTATGGCTACACCTTC; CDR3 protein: CAISDDSYGYTF
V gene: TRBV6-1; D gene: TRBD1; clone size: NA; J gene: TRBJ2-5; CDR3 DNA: TGTGCCAGCAGAGCTCCGGGACAGAAAGAGACCCAGTACTTC; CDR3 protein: CASRAPGQKETQYF
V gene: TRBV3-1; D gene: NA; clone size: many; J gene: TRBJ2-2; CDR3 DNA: TGTGCCAGCAGCCCGTCGGGCGACCCGCAAAGAAACACCGGGGAGCTGTTTTTT; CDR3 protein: CASSPSGDPQRNTGELFF
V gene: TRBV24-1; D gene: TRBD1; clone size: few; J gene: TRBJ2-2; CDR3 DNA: TGTGCCACCAGTGACCTGACAGGGGAAGGGGTGAACACCGGGGAGCTGTTTTTT; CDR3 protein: CATSDLTGEGVNTGELFF
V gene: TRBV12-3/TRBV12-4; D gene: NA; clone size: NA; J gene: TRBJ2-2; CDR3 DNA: TGTGCCAGCAGTCCGCCTAGGCGAGGGGGCGGGGAGCTGTTTTTT; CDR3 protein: CASSPPRRGGGELFF
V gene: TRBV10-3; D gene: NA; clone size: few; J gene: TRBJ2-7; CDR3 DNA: TGTGCCATCCAAGCCGACTACCTGACGTACGAGCAGTACTTC; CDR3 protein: CAIQADYLTYEQYF
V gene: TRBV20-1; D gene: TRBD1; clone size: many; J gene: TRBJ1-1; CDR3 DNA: TGCAGTGCTACCCGGACAGGGCGAGAAGCTTTCTTT; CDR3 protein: CSATRTGREAFF
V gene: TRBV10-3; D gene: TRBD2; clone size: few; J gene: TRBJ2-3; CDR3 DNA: TGTGCCATCAGTGAGTCGAAGGGCGGGAGTTTGACAGATACGCAGTATTTT; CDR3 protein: CAISESKGGSLTDTQYF
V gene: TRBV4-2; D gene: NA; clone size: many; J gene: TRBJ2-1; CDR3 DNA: TGTGCCAGCAGCCAAGATGAGGGGATCAACTACAATGAGCAGTTCTTC; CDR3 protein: CASSQDEGINYNEQFF
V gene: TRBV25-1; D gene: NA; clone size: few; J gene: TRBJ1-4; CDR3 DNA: TGTGCCAGCAGACCCCCGGGACCGGCTAATGAAAAACTGTTTTTT; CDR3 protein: CASRPPGPANEKLFF
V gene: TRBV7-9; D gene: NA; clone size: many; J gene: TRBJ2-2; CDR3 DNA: TGTGCCAGCAGCTCGCAGGGTTCTCCGAACACCGGGGAGCTGTTTTTT; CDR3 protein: CASSSQGSPNTGELFF
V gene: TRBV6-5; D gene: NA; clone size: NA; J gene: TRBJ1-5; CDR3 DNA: TGTGCCAGCAGTTACGTTCAGGGGATTCAGCCCCAGCATTTT; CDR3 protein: CASSYVQGIQPQHF
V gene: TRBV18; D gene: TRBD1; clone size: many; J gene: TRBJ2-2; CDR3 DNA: TGTGCCAGCTCACCACCCCGGACAGGGAGCACCGGGGAGCTGTTTTTT; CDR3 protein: CASSPPRTGSTGELFF
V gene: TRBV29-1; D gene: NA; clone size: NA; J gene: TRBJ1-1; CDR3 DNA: TGCAGCGGGTCGCGGGACACTGAAGCTTTCTTT; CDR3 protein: CSGSRDTEAFF
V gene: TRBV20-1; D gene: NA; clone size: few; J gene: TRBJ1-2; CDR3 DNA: TGCAGTGCTAGAGCATTAGGAGGGAATGGCTACACCTTC; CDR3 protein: CSARALGGNGYTF
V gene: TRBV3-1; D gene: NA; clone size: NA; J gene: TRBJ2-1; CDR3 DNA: TGTGCCAGCAGCCAGGTCTCAGGGGCCCAGTACAATGAGCAGTTCTTC; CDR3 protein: CASSQVSGAQYNEQFF
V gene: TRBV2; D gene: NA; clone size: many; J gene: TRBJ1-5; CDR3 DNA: TGTGCCAGCAGTGCACAGGGACGGTCCTCACAGCATTTT; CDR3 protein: CASSAQGRSSQHF
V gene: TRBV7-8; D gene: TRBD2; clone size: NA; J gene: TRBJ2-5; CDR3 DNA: TGTGCCAGCAGCTCACCTCGAGAACGACTAGCCGCAGAGACCCAGTACTTC; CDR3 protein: CASSSPRERLAAETQYF
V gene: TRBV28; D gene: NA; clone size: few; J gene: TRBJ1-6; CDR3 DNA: TGTGCCAGCAGTTTGCGTTTAGGGACGAGGGGCAATTCACCCCTCCACTTT; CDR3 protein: CASSLRLGTRGNSPLHF
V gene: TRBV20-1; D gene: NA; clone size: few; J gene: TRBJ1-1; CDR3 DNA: TGCAGTGCTAGAGCTGTGGAGGGCACTGAAGCTTTCTTT; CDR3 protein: CSARAVEGTEAFF
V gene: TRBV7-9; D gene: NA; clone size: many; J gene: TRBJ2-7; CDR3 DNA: TGTGCCAGCACCGGGTCTGCGGCCGAGCAGTACTTC; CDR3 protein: CASTGSAAEQYF
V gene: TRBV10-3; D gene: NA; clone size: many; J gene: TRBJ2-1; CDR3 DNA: TGTGCCATCAGTGATCCGTACGGGAGTCGAGGCAACTCCTACAATGAGCAGTTCTTC; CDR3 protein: CAISDPYGSRGNSYNEQFF
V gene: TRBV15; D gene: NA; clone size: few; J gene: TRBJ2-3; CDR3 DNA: TGTGCCACCAGCAGAGAGCAGCGGAGCACAGATACGCAGTATTTT; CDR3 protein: CATSREQRSTDTQYF
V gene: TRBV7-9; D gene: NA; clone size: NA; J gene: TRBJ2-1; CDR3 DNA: TGTGCCAGCTGCTTAGTGCCCACCGAGCAGTTCTTC; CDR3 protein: CASCLVPTEQFF
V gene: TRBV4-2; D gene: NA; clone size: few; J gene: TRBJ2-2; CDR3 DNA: TGTGCCAGCAGCCAACCACGGGTGCTTGGGGTCGGGGAGCTGTTTTTT; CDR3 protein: CASSQPRVLGVGELFF
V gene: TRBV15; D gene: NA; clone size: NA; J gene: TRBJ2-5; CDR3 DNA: TGTGCCACCAGTTCGAGGTGGGAGCTCCAAGAGACCCAGTACTTC; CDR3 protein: CATSSRWELQETQYF
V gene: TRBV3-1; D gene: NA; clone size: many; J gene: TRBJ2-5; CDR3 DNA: TGTGCCAGCAGCCCTGGCCGAACGACTCAAGAGACCCAGTACTTC; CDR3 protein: CASSPGRTTQETQYF
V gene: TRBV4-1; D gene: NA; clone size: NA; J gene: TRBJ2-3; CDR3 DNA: TGCGCCAGCAGCCTGTCAGGGGGGAGCATCACAGATACGCAGTATTTT; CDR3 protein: CASSLSGGSITDTQYF